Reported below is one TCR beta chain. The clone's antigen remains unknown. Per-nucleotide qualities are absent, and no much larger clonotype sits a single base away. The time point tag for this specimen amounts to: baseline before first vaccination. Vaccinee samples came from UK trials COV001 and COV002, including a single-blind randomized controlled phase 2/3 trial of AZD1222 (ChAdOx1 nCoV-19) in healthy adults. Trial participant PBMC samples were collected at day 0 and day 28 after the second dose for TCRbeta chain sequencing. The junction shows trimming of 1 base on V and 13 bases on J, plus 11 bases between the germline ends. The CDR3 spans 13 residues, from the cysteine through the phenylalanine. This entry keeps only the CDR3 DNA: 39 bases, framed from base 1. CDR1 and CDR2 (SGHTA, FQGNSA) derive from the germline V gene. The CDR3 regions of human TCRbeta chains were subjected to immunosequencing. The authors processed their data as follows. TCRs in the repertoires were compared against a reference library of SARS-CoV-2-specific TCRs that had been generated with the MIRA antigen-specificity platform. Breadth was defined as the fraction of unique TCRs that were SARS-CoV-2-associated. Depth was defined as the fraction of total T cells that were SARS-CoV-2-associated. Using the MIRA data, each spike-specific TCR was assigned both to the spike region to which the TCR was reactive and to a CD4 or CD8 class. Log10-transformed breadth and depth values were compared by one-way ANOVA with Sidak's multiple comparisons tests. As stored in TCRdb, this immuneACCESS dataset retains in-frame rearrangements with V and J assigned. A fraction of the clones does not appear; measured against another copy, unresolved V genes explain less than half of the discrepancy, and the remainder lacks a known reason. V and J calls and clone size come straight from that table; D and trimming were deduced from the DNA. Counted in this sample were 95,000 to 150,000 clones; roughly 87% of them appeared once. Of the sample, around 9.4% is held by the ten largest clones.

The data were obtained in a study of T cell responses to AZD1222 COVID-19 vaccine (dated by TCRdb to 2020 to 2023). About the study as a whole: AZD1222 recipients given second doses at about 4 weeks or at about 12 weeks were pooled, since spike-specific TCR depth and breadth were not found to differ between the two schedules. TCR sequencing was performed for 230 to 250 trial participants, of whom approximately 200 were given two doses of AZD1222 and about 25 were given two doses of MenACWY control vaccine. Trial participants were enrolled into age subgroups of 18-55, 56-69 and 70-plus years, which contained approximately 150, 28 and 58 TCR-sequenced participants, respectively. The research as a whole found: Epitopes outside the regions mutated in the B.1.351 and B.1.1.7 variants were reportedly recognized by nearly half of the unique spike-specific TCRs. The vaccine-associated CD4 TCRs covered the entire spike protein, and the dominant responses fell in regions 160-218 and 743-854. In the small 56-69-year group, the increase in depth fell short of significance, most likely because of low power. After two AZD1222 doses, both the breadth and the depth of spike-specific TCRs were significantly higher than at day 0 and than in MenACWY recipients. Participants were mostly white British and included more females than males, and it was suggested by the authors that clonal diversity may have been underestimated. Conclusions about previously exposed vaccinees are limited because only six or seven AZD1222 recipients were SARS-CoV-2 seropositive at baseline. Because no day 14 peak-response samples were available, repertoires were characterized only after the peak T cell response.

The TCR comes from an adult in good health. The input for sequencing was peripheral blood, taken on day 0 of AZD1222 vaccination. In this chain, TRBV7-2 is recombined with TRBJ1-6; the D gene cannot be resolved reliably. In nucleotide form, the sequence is TGTGCCAGCAGCTTAGATCGGGCAACGCCCCTCCACTTT. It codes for CASSLDRATPLHF.